Each of the 9 T cell receptor beta chains below was sequenced from the same sample in a study of graft-versus-host responses after intestinal transplantation. Their antigen targets remain unknown. Repertoires were generated with immunoSEQ multiplex PCR, while TCRdb's copy carries only in-frame clones and drops some. This table has 55,000 to 75,000 clones, 84% appearing once. The source material was unstimulated CD4+ T cells sorted from spleen or lymph node cells, sampled before transplant. Receptors originate from a human donor who was the organ donor for an intestinal transplant.

The chain carries TRBV11-2 and TRBJ2-7; 12 bases agree with TRBD2. The CDR3 has 15 residues. J was trimmed by 5 bases and V by 3 bases; bases with no gene match: 5. From germline, CDR1 is SGHAT and CDR2 FQNNGV. The CDR3 DNA follows: TGTGCCAGCAGCTTGTCTAGCGGGGGGGCCAACGAGCAGTACGTC. Translated, it gives CASSLSSGGANEQYV.

The CDR3 sequence is CASSSTGGRQPQHF. The CDR3 nucleotides are TGTGCCAGCAGCAGCACAGGGGGCCGTCAGCCCCAGCATTTT. This sequence joins TRBV2 and TRBJ1-5; 9 nucleotides align to TRBD1. This CDR3 spans 14 amino acids. The germline V gene encodes CDR1 SNHLY and CDR2 FYNNEI. V shed 6 bases and J 6 bases; nucleotides not matched to a gene: 6. The full variable domain, in which reference TRBV2 and TRBJ1-5 provide the parts outside the CDR3, is EPEVTQTPSHQVTQMGQEVILRCVPISNHLYFYWYRQILGQKVEFLVSFYNNEISEKSEIFDDQFSVERPDGSNFTLKIRSTKLEDSAMYFCASSSTGGRQPQHFGDGTRLSIL.

This chain connects TRBV27 to TRBJ2-3, with TRBD2 matching over 11 bases. Trimming at V came to 3 bases and at J to 5 bases, leaving 10 bases not matched to a gene. The CDR3 consists of 17 residues. Germline-derived CDR1 and CDR2 are MNHEY and SMNVEV (reference sequence). Here the CDR3 DNA reads TGTGCCAGCAGTTTCATGAGGCGGACTAGCGGGCTAGATACGCAGTATTTT. It is translated as CASSFMRRTSGLDTQYF.

The chain couples TRBV4-1 to TRBJ2-7; 7 bases align to TRBD1. With 4 bases clipped from V and 0 bases from J, the junction kept 9 bases outside the gene matches. The CDR3 has 16 residues. CDR1 and CDR2 (germline): MGHRA, YSYEKL. The CDR3 reads CASSPTGSGGSYEQYV. Written as DNA, the CDR3 is TGCGCCAGCAGCCCAACAGGTTCAGGGGGCTCCTACGAGCAGTACGTC.

As regards this clone: One end of the junction does not line up with germline, which may come from a read error. CDR3: CASSLNRNTEAFF. CDR3 DNA: TGTGCTAGCAGCTTAAACAGGAACACTGAAGCTTTCTTT. The chain employs TRBV7-7 and TRBJ1-1, with D uncertain. The CDR3 runs 13 residues. Germline-derived CDR1 and CDR2 are SSHAT and FNYEAQ (reference sequence). The full variable domain, rest sourced from reference TRBV7-7 and TRBJ1-1, is GAGVSQSPRYKVTKRGQDVTLRCDPISSHATLYWYQQALGQGPEFLTYFNYEAQPDKSGLPSDRFSAERPEGSISTLTIQRTEQRDSAMYRCASSLNRNTEAFFGQGTRLTVV.

This clone showed up just a few times. V and J are TRBV4-3 and TRBJ1-6; no clear D gene. Germline CDR1 LGHNA, CDR2 YSLEER. CDR3 length: 15 residues. Trimming removed 0 bases from V and 13 bases from J, with 16 bases in between. The CDR3 DNA sequence: TGCGCCAGCAGCCAAGATGGTTTCGCCGGGTCGCCCCTCCACTTT. Residues: CASSQDGFAGSPLHF.

V and J are TRBV5-1 and TRBJ2-2; 7 bases are a match to TRBD1. CDR1 and CDR2 from the germline V gene are SGHRS and YFSETQ. The CDR3 contains 14 residues. The trim removed 7 bases at V and 0 bases at J, leaving 3 bases unmatched. DNA for the CDR3: TGCGCCAGCCGACAGGGCGCGAACACCGGGGAGCTGTTTTTT. It is translated as CASRQGANTGELFF.

The V and J genes are TRBV29-1 and TRBJ1-1; perhaps TRBD1 as D (5 bases). Germline V CDR1 and CDR2: SQVTM, ANQGSEA. Trimming removed 4 bases at V and 5 bases at J, with 11 bases between. The CDR3 extends over 12 amino acids. CDR3: CSVVPGKTEAFF. CDR3 nucleotide sequence: TGCAGCGTTGTACCAGGGAAAACTGAAGCTTTCTTT. The full variable domain, its missing parts supplied by reference TRBV29-1 and TRBJ1-1, is SAVISQKPSRDICQRGTSLTIQCQVDSQVTMMFWYRQQPGQSLTLIATANQGSEATYESGFVIDKFPISRPNLTFSTLTVSNMSPEDSSIYLCSVVPGKTEAFFGQGTRLTVV.

This clone was detected a few times. The chain uses TRBV28 and TRBJ1-2; 10 bases agree with TRBD1. CDR3 length: 12 amino acids. Germline CDR1 reads MDHEN; CDR2 reads SYDVKM. CDR3 sequence (DNA): TGTGCGAGCCGGGGACAGGGGTATGGCTACACCTTC. It translates to CASRGQGYGYTF.